This T cell receptor (beta chain) was observed in a study of blood T cell repertoires in COVID-19. Overall study: COVID-19 samples collected from the United States, Italy and Spain covered acute and convalescent phases. Sources were T cells, B-cell-depleted T cells, or PBMCs; the material itself was cDNA or gDNA.

Only in-frame clones appear in the TCRdb table, and some are missing; sequencing was by immunoSEQ multiplex PCR. This table has 300,000 to 500,000 clones, approximately 90% appearing once. This CDR3 is 14 amino acids long. Trimming shortened V by 1 base and J by 9 bases, and 12 bases separated the two germline ends. In germline, CDR1 is KGHDR, CDR2 SFDVKD. The study recruited people aged roughly 18 to 100 years across approximately 24 US areas. Cohort allocation depended upon clinical history that participants reported. The sample consisted of PBMCs or T cells enriched from blood (not recorded which). The TCR sequence derives from a woman aged 25-40 years with acute COVID-19. The gene calls are TRBV24-1 and TRBJ2-1; D is perhaps TRBD1 (5 bases). CDR3 nucleotide sequence: TGTGCCACCAGTGATTTCCGGCAGGGCCCTGAGCAGTTCTTC. Its translation is CATSDFRQGPEQFF.